Listed below are T cell receptor beta chains from one sample, sequenced in a study of T cell responses to AZD1222 COVID-19 vaccine. The table came from immunoSEQ multiplex PCR; TCRdb's copy has only in-frame clones and leaves some out. The sample has about 150,000 clones, 80% to 90% seen once. The starting material was peripheral blood, obtained on day 0 of AZD1222 vaccination. These receptors all come from an adult in good health. Each CDR3 is given with its conserved first and last residue. The order of the fields is clone size, J gene, CDR3 length, D gene, V gene, CDR3 DNA, CDR3 protein. The D gene is left open where the match is weak. Size values are once, few and many counts, or a class for expanded clones, and some rows have none.

clone_size: NA; j_call: TRBJ1-2; cdr3_length: 14; d_call: TRBD1; v_call: TRBV19; cdr3_nt: TGTGCCAGCCCCCAGGGGGCAATTAACTATGGCTACACCTTC; cdr3_aa: CASPQGAINYGYTF
clone_size: once; j_call: TRBJ1-2; cdr3_length: 15; d_call: TRBD1; v_call: TRBV4-1; cdr3_nt: TGCGCCAGCAGCCCGGACAGGAGTGCGTTCTATGGCTACACCTTC; cdr3_aa: CASSPDRSAFYGYTF
clone_size: NA; j_call: TRBJ2-1; cdr3_length: 16; d_call: TRBD2; v_call: TRBV4-2; cdr3_nt: TGTGCCAGCAGCCAAATCGCGGGGGGAGGCTACAATGAGCAGTTCTTC; cdr3_aa: CASSQIAGGGYNEQFF
clone_size: NA; j_call: TRBJ2-3; cdr3_length: 19; d_call: NA; v_call: TRBV7-7; cdr3_nt: TGTGCTAGCAGCCCCGGTCGGTGGTCTGGGGGATTTAGCACAGATACGCAGTATTTT; cdr3_aa: CASSPGRWSGGFSTDTQYF
clone_size: NA; j_call: TRBJ1-1; cdr3_length: 13; d_call: NA; v_call: TRBV18; cdr3_nt: TGTGCCAGCTCATTCATTGGGCTAACTGAAGCTTTCTTT; cdr3_aa: CASSFIGLTEAFF
clone_size: NA; j_call: TRBJ1-2; cdr3_length: 11; d_call: NA; v_call: TRBV19; cdr3_nt: TGTGCCAGTAACGATCGCTATGGCTACACCTTC; cdr3_aa: CASNDRYGYTF
clone_size: NA; j_call: TRBJ2-4; cdr3_length: 13; d_call: NA; v_call: TRBV3-1/TRBV3-2; cdr3_nt: TGTGCCAGCAGCCAAACTGATTGGAACATTCAGTACTTC; cdr3_aa: CASSQTDWNIQYF
clone_size: NA; j_call: TRBJ2-1; cdr3_length: 18; d_call: NA; v_call: TRBV5-1; cdr3_nt: TGCGCCAGCAGCTTGGCCTCTTTTGGGGTCGTCTCCTACAATGAGCAGTTCTTC; cdr3_aa: CASSLASFGVVSYNEQFF
clone_size: NA; j_call: TRBJ1-6; cdr3_length: 16; d_call: TRBD1; v_call: TRBV7-2; cdr3_nt: TGTGCCAGCAGCCCGGAGGGACAGGAATATAATTCACCCCTCCACTTT; cdr3_aa: CASSPEGQEYNSPLHF
clone_size: NA; j_call: TRBJ1-2; cdr3_length: 15; d_call: TRBD1; v_call: TRBV6-5; cdr3_nt: TGTGCCAGCGGATGGACAGGGGACGACCTTGGCGGCTACACCTTC; cdr3_aa: CASGWTGDDLGGYTF
clone_size: NA; j_call: TRBJ2-7; cdr3_length: 14; d_call: TRBD1; v_call: TRBV15; cdr3_nt: TGTGCCACCAGCCGGGACAGCGCCTCCTACGAGCAGTACTTC; cdr3_aa: CATSRDSASYEQYF
clone_size: NA; j_call: TRBJ2-3; cdr3_length: 17; d_call: TRBD1; v_call: TRBV6-1; cdr3_nt: TGTGCCAGCAGTGATTTCGTAAGACAGGGGGGCACAGATACGCAGTATTTT; cdr3_aa: CASSDFVRQGGTDTQYF
clone_size: NA; j_call: TRBJ2-3; cdr3_length: 13; d_call: NA; v_call: TRBV20-1; cdr3_nt: TGCAGTGCTAGTTCGGTGGCAACAGATACGCAGTATTTT; cdr3_aa: CSASSVATDTQYF
clone_size: NA; j_call: TRBJ1-2; cdr3_length: 16; d_call: NA; v_call: TRBV5-8; cdr3_nt: TGTGCCAGCAGCTTGGCCTCGGGACAAAGAAACTATGGCTACACCTTC; cdr3_aa: CASSLASGQRNYGYTF
clone_size: NA; j_call: TRBJ2-5; cdr3_length: 18; d_call: NA; v_call: TRBV7-9; cdr3_nt: TGTGCCAGCAGCTTTGGCGCTTTTGGGGGAGACGGCGTGGAGACCCAGTACTTC; cdr3_aa: CASSFGAFGGDGVETQYF
clone_size: NA; j_call: TRBJ2-2; cdr3_length: 15; d_call: NA; v_call: TRBV7-9; cdr3_nt: TGTGCCAGCAGCTTAGTGGCAGGGATCACCGGGGAGCTGTTTTTT; cdr3_aa: CASSLVAGITGELFF
clone_size: NA; j_call: TRBJ2-1; cdr3_length: 15; d_call: NA; v_call: TRBV10-2; cdr3_nt: TGCGCCAGCAGTCCAGGGGGACTAGAGGGTAATGAGCAGTTCTTC; cdr3_aa: CASSPGGLEGNEQFF
clone_size: NA; j_call: TRBJ2-7; cdr3_length: 14; d_call: TRBD1; v_call: TRBV7-9; cdr3_nt: TGTGCCAGCAGCCAAGGGACAGGGGGGCGGGAGCAGTACTTC; cdr3_aa: CASSQGTGGREQYF
clone_size: NA; j_call: TRBJ2-1; cdr3_length: 16; d_call: TRBD2; v_call: TRBV27; cdr3_nt: TGTGCCAGCAGGCCCTCGCTCGGGGGGGCAGAGGGTGAGCAGTTCTTC; cdr3_aa: CASRPSLGGAEGEQFF
clone_size: NA; j_call: TRBJ1-2; cdr3_length: 20; d_call: TRBD1; v_call: TRBV7-3; cdr3_nt: TGTGCCAGCAGCTCCCGGGCAGGAAGGACAGGGCAACTGGACTACTATGGCTACACCTTC; cdr3_aa: CASSSRAGRTGQLDYYGYTF
clone_size: NA; j_call: TRBJ2-2; cdr3_length: 17; d_call: NA; v_call: TRBV15; cdr3_nt: TGTGCCACCAGCAGAGATAGTTCAGGGTGGAACACCGGGGAGCTGTTTTTT; cdr3_aa: CATSRDSSGWNTGELFF
clone_size: NA; j_call: TRBJ2-3; cdr3_length: 15; d_call: NA; v_call: TRBV5-1; cdr3_nt: TGCGCCAGCAGCTTGGCGGAGAAAAACACAGATACGCAGTATTTT; cdr3_aa: CASSLAEKNTDTQYF
clone_size: NA; j_call: TRBJ1-5; cdr3_length: 15; d_call: NA; v_call: TRBV6-5; cdr3_nt: TGTGCCAGCAGGACGTTAGCATATAGCAATCAGCCCCAGCATTTT; cdr3_aa: CASRTLAYSNQPQHF
clone_size: NA; j_call: TRBJ1-4; cdr3_length: 14; d_call: NA; v_call: TRBV5-6; cdr3_nt: TGTGCCAGCAGCTTGGACGGAGGGCGTGAAAAACTGTTTTTT; cdr3_aa: CASSLDGGREKLFF
clone_size: NA; j_call: TRBJ2-1; cdr3_length: 15; d_call: NA; v_call: TRBV5-1; cdr3_nt: TGCGCCAGCAGCCCCGGTGGCTCTAGTGGCAATGAGCAGTTCTTC; cdr3_aa: CASSPGGSSGNEQFF
clone_size: NA; j_call: TRBJ1-6; cdr3_length: 16; d_call: NA; v_call: TRBV2; cdr3_nt: TGTGCCAGCAGTGACGCGGAGTGGTACGGAGATTCACCCCTCCACTTT; cdr3_aa: CASSDAEWYGDSPLHF
clone_size: NA; j_call: TRBJ2-5; cdr3_length: 12; d_call: NA; v_call: TRBV9; cdr3_nt: TGTGCCAGCAGCGAAGAGGGGGAGACCCAGTACTTC; cdr3_aa: CASSEEGETQYF
clone_size: NA; j_call: TRBJ1-6; cdr3_length: 15; d_call: NA; v_call: TRBV6-1; cdr3_nt: TGTGCCAGCAGTGAAGGGGGCGTTTATAATTCACCCCTCCACTTT; cdr3_aa: CASSEGGVYNSPLHF
clone_size: NA; j_call: TRBJ2-2; cdr3_length: 12; d_call: NA; v_call: TRBV12-3/TRBV12-4; cdr3_nt: TGTGCCAGCAGTTTACACACCGGGGAGCTGTTTTTT; cdr3_aa: CASSLHTGELFF
clone_size: NA; j_call: TRBJ1-2; cdr3_length: 15; d_call: TRBD1; v_call: TRBV27; cdr3_nt: TGTGCCAGCAGTTTATCTGAGACAGGGATATATGGCTACACCTTC; cdr3_aa: CASSLSETGIYGYTF
clone_size: few; j_call: TRBJ1-2; cdr3_length: 14; d_call: NA; v_call: TRBV5-4; cdr3_nt: TGTGCCAGCAGCTTGTCGGGGGCCTCTTATGGCTACACCTTC; cdr3_aa: CASSLSGASYGYTF
clone_size: NA; j_call: TRBJ1-1; cdr3_length: 14; d_call: NA; v_call: TRBV7-2; cdr3_nt: TGTGCCAGCAGGGGGGGCAGGATGAACACTGAAGCTTTCTTT; cdr3_aa: CASRGGRMNTEAFF
clone_size: NA; j_call: TRBJ2-6; cdr3_length: 17; d_call: TRBD2; v_call: TRBV29-1; cdr3_nt: TGCAGCGTCTTCTTAGCGGGGGACTTCTCTGGGGCCAACGTCCTGACTTTC; cdr3_aa: CSVFLAGDFSGANVLTF
clone_size: once; j_call: TRBJ2-2; cdr3_length: 14; d_call: NA; v_call: TRBV5-1; cdr3_nt: TGCGCCAGCGCGGATCCATGGAACACCGGGGAGCTGTTTTTT; cdr3_aa: CASADPWNTGELFF
clone_size: NA; j_call: TRBJ2-1; cdr3_length: 14; d_call: TRBD2; v_call: TRBV9; cdr3_nt: TGTGCCAGCAGCGTAGAACTAGCGGGGTTGGAGCAGTTCTTC; cdr3_aa: CASSVELAGLEQFF
clone_size: NA; j_call: TRBJ2-2; cdr3_length: 12; d_call: NA; v_call: TRBV7-9; cdr3_nt: TGTGCCAGCAGCTCATCACTTCGGGAGCTGTTTTTT; cdr3_aa: CASSSSLRELFF
clone_size: NA; j_call: TRBJ1-2; cdr3_length: 14; d_call: NA; v_call: TRBV5-4; cdr3_nt: TGTGCCAGCAGCGCCAGAGGGACGTTCGATGGCTACACCTTC; cdr3_aa: CASSARGTFDGYTF
clone_size: NA; j_call: TRBJ2-6; cdr3_length: 12; d_call: NA; v_call: TRBV6-5; cdr3_nt: TGTGCCAGCAGCCAAGTACGGGGGGTCCTGACTTTC; cdr3_aa: CASSQVRGVLTF
clone_size: NA; j_call: TRBJ2-3; cdr3_length: 15; d_call: NA; v_call: TRBV7-3; cdr3_nt: TGTGCCAGCAGCTTATCAGCAGGGTTGACAGATACGCAGTATTTT; cdr3_aa: CASSLSAGLTDTQYF
clone_size: NA; j_call: TRBJ2-2; cdr3_length: 17; d_call: NA; v_call: TRBV5-8; cdr3_nt: TGTGCCAGCAGAAGGGACGGCTGGGTGTCGAACACCGGGGAGCTGTTTTTT; cdr3_aa: CASRRDGWVSNTGELFF
clone_size: NA; j_call: TRBJ1-2; cdr3_length: 14; d_call: NA; v_call: TRBV2; cdr3_nt: TGTGCCAGCAGTGATAGGCCCGAAAACTATGGCTACACCTTC; cdr3_aa: CASSDRPENYGYTF
clone_size: NA; j_call: TRBJ2-5; cdr3_length: 13; d_call: NA; v_call: TRBV9; cdr3_nt: TGTGCCAGCAGCGTAGAGCCACGCCGGACCCAGTACTTC; cdr3_aa: CASSVEPRRTQYF
clone_size: NA; j_call: TRBJ1-2; cdr3_length: 13; d_call: TRBD1; v_call: TRBV12-3/TRBV12-4; cdr3_nt: TGTGCCAGCAGTCACAGGGGGAACTATGGCTACACCTTC; cdr3_aa: CASSHRGNYGYTF